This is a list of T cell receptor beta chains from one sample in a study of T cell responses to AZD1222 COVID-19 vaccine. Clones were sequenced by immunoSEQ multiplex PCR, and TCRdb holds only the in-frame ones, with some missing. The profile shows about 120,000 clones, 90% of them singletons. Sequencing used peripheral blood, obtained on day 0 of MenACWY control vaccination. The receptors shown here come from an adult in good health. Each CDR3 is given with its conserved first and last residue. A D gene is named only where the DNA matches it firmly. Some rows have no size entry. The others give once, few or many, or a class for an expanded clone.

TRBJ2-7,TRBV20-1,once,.,CSARTSYEQYF,TGCAGTGCAAGGACCTCCTACGAGCAGTACTTC
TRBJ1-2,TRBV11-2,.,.,CASSLGDYGYTF,TGTGCCAGCAGCTTAGGGGACTATGGCTACACCTTC
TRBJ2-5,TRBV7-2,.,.,CASSLGLAETQYF,TGTGCCAGCAGCTTAGGTCTAGCGGAGACCCAGTACTTC
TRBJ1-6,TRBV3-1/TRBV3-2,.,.,CASSQGDSRNSPLHF,TGTGCCAGCAGCCAAGGGGACTCCCGTAATTCACCCCTCCACTTT
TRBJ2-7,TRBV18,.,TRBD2,CASSPPGLAGGTYEQYF,TGTGCCAGCTCACCACCGGGACTAGCGGGAGGAACCTACGAGCAGTACTTC
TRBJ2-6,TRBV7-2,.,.,CASSLAGAGANVLTF,TGTGCCAGCAGCTTAGCAGGGGCTGGGGCCAACGTCCTGACTTTC
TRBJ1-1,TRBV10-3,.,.,CAISERGTADQEAFF,TGTGCCATCAGTGAGCGAGGGACCGCAGATCAGGAAGCTTTCTTT
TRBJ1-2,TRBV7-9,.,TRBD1,CASSLDRGARGYTF,TGTGCCAGCAGCTTAGACAGGGGGGCGCGCGGCTACACCTTC
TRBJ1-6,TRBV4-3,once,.,CASSQDWSGGYGSYNSPLHF,TGCGCCAGCAGCCAAGATTGGTCGGGTGGCTATGGCAGCTATAATTCACCCCTCCACTTT
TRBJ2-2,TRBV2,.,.,CASLEVIGGELFF,TGTGCCAGCCTTGAGGTGATCGGCGGGGAGCTGTTTTTT
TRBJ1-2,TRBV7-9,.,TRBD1,CASSLEDRGLLGYTF,TGTGCCAGCAGCTTAGAAGACAGGGGGCTGCTTGGCTACACCTTC
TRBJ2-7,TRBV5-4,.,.,CASSSVGTDSYEQYF,TGTGCCAGCAGCTCCGTCGGGACGGACTCCTACGAGCAGTACTTC
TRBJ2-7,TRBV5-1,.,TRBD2,CASSPDRGLVVYEQYF,TGCGCCAGCAGCCCTGACCGTGGACTAGTCGTCTACGAGCAGTACTTC
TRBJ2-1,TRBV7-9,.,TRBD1,CASSVRAGGYITYNEQFF,TGTGCCAGCAGCGTCCGGGCAGGGGGCTACATCACCTACAATGAGCAGTTCTTC
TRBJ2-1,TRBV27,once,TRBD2,CASSFGGNYNEQFF,TGTGCCAGCAGTTTCGGGGGGAACTACAATGAGCAGTTCTTC
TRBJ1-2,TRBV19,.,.,CASSTGRIYGYTF,TGTGCCAGTAGTACCGGACGGATCTATGGCTACACCTTC
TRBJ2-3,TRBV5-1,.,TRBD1,CASSTNRDRVTDTQYF,TGCGCCAGCAGCACAAACCGGGACAGGGTAACAGATACGCAGTATTTT
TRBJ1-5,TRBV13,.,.,CASSFRAGNQPQHF,TGTGCCAGCAGCTTTAGGGCAGGGAATCAGCCCCAGCATTTT
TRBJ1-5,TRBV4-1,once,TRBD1,CASSGTGANQPQHF,TGCGCCAGCAGCGGGACAGGGGCCAATCAGCCCCAGCATTTT
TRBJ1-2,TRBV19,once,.,CASSTGTEVYGYTF,TGTGCCAGTAGTACCGGGACGGAGGTCTATGGCTACACCTTC
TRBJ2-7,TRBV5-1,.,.,CASSPPPGEQYF,TGCGCCAGCAGCCCCCCGCCAGGGGAGCAGTACTTC
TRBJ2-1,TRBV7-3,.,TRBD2,CASSVSGGSYNEQFF,TGTGCCAGCAGCGTTAGCGGGGGCTCCTACAATGAGCAGTTCTTC
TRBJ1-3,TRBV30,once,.,CAWKTKDLWINTIYF,TGTGCCTGGAAGACGAAGGACCTCTGGATAAACACCATATATTTT
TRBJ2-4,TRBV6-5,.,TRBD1,CASRVGTGANIQYF,TGTGCCAGCAGAGTCGGGACAGGGGCAAACATTCAGTACTTC
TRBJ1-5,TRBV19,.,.,CASSSYDQGVGQPQHF,TGTGCCAGTAGCAGCTACGACCAAGGGGTTGGTCAGCCCCAGCATTTT
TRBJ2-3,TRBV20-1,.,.,CSPETGDTQYF,TGCAGCCCTGAAACTGGAGATACGCAGTATTTT
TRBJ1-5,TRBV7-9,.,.,CASSLAEGSQPQHF,TGTGCCAGCAGCTTAGCGGAGGGCAGTCAGCCCCAGCATTTT
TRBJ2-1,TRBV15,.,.,CATSTRGGLPTNNEQFF,TGTGCCACCAGCACCCGGGGAGGACTACCCACAAACAATGAGCAGTTCTTC
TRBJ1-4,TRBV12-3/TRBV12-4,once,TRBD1,CASSQGQGAILFF,TGTGCCAGCAGCCAGGGACAGGGCGCGATTCTGTTTTTT
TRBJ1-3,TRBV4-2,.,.,CASSQDTAGNTIYF,TGTGCCAGCAGCCAAGATACCGCTGGAAACACCATATATTTT
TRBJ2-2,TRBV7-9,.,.,CATNDRNVDTGELFF,TGTGCCACTAATGACCGGAACGTGGACACCGGGGAGCTGTTTTTT
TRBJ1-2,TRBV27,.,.,CASSFGHTNYGYTF,TGTGCCAGCAGTTTCGGACATACTAACTATGGCTACACCTTC